This TCR beta chain was obtained from a study of siplizumab effects on memory and regulatory T cells (dated by TCRdb to the late 2010s). Study-level background: The effect of the anti-CD2 antibody siplizumab on alloreactive T-cell subsets was examined in allogeneic mixed lymphocyte reactions constructed from human PBMCs. Findings and caveats that apply to the study as a whole: Of the alloreactive CD4+ clones that could be mapped, the Treg-derived share averaged roughly 69% with siplizumab compared with 26.9% in control reactions. Siplizumab significantly lowered the cumulative frequency of alloreactive sequences that could be traced to unstimulated CD4+ memory T cells. Because sequences at frequencies below about 10^-5 were poorly captured, only a minor fraction of alloreactive clones could be mapped back to unstimulated subsets. For roughly 80-97% of proliferating CD4+ or CD8+ clones, no naive or memory phenotype could be assigned. The suppressive function of proliferating Tregs from siplizumab cultures was not functionally confirmed. Compared with memory T cells, unstimulated naive T cells appeared more diverse, and naive cells seemed to make a substantial contribution to the alloresponse.

Sorted unstimulated T cells and proliferating T cells recovered from mixed lymphocyte reactions were subjected to TCRbeta CDR3 sequencing. Fresh whole blood from roughly ten HLA-typed healthy donors served as the source for isolating PBMCs. To map where alloreactive clones came from, unstimulated CD4+ regulatory T cells were FACS-sorted. Libraries were constructed by the immunoSEQ multiplex PCR assay. The deep sequencing platform assayed approximately 100,000 TCR templates per sample. Genomic DNA extracted from sorted T cells was the material used for TCRbeta CDR3 sequencing. Concerning the study's data processing: The R programming language was used for clonal analysis of the TCRbeta CDR3 data. Unstimulated samples were compared with post-reaction CFSE-low samples to define alloreactive CD4+ and CD8+ clones. Regulatory or non-regulatory origin of alloreactive CD4+ clones was assigned by matching sequences to the sorted unstimulated Treg and non-Treg repertoires. TCRdb carries this immuneACCESS record with in-frame sequences only. Its versions omit some clonotypes, under half of them owing to an unresolved V gene in the studies checked, with the rest unexplained. That table furnishes V, J and clone size, whereas the DNA furnished D and trimming. The sample profile shows fewer than 85,000 clones; roughly 87% of them were found once. The ten largest clones take up 1.5% of the sample.

As for this clone: This clone's antigen is unknown. No quality values exist for individual bases; no much larger clone is one base distant.

The CDR1 and CDR2 encoded by the germline V gene are SGHRS and YFSETQ. From cysteine to phenylalanine, the CDR3 is 12 amino acids long. The only DNA kept is the CDR3, 36 bases in frame from the first base. The junction shows trimming of 2 bases on V and 5 bases on J, plus 8 bases between the germline ends. In this chain, TRBV5-1 is recombined with TRBJ2-7; TRBD2 could be the D gene, as 5 bases match. The sample taken for sequencing was Tregs sorted from blood. The origin of this receptor is a human donor in good health. Read as DNA, the sequence is TGCGCCAGCAGCTTTCGGGGTGACGAGCAGTACTTC. Its protein is CASSFRGDEQYF.